This record concerns one TCR beta chain sequence. The data belong to a study of control samples from healthy donors and cancer patients. The repertoire was sequenced with immunoSEQ multiplex PCR; TCRdb's copy has only in-frame clones and lacks some. The sample records 90,000 to 100,000 clones, roughly nine tenths being singletons. Germline V gene lookup returns CDR1 MNHNS and CDR2 SASEGT. V lost 2 bases and J 8 bases, leaving 10 bases between the germline ends. CDR3 length: 13 residues. This sequence joins TRBV6-1 and TRBJ2-1; a weak D match, TRBD2 (5 bases). This receptor was obtained from a woman aged 18-35 years in good health. Sequencing was done on a sample of blood. The CDR3 is CASSEYPGYEQFF. The CDR3 bases are TGTGCCAGCAGTGAATATCCGGGGTATGAGCAGTTCTTC.